This TCR beta chain emerged from a study of blood T cells in healthy people across ages. Germline V gives CDR1 SGHKS, CDR2 YYEKEE (reference sequence). Losses at the gene ends were 1 base for V and 13 bases for J; bases not matched to a gene: 14. This CDR3 comprises 15 residues. Alongside a J-beta primer mix, a sample-barcoded 5' primer served in a second PCR lasting about 7 to 11 cycles. TCRdb independently ran MiXCR on the 5' RACE reads; one entry per CDR3 protein. Of roughly 730,000 distinct CDR3 sequences in the sample, 45% to 70% are singletons; the top ten hold 25% to 30%. The chain has TRBV5-5 and TRBJ2-4; 7 bases are shared with TRBD1. The sample consisted of blood. The clonotype comes from a man aged 35 to 55 in good health. The CDR3 spells CASSLKVTGSLEQYF. The CDR3 DNA follows: TGTGCCAGCAGCTTGAAGGTGACAGGGAGTTTGGAGCAGTACTTC.